This T cell receptor (beta chain) was profiled in a study of blood T cell repertoires in COVID-19. The overall study: COVID-19 samples from acute and convalescent phases originated in the United States, Italy and Spain. PBMCs, B-cell-depleted T cells, or T cells provided the cDNA or gDNA that made up the material.

The CDR3 sequence is 17 residues long. Original processing notes: Researchers report that nucleated cell counts were estimated from reference gene primer amplification. The protocol was immunoSEQ multiplex PCR, while the TCRdb copy is restricted to in-frame clones and leaves out a portion. That table gives V, J and clone size, and the DNA gave D and trimming. This sample has over 200,000 clones, with about 90% found just once. The source is a man aged 35-49 years with active or convalescent COVID-19. Sequencing was performed on peripheral blood. The rearrangement uses TRBV1 and TRBJ2-5; the D call in the table, TRBD1, was not verified against the DNA. TRBV1 is a known pseudogene. The CDR3 region is CTSSQASSGTEQETQYF. CDR3 nucleotides: TGCACCAGCAGCCAAGCATCCTCCGGGACAGAACAAGAGACCCAGTACTTC.